This TCR beta chain emerged from a study of tumor-infiltrating lymphocytes in primary liver carcinoma. Study background: About 3.5 to 7.13 million productive TCRbeta reads were obtained from the samples, with similar numbers across tissue types.

Unsorted whole blood supplied the blood RNA, and germline DNA was isolated too. Many counts were recorded for this clonotype. Making TCR beta cDNA involved approximately 520 ng total RNA and a constant-region primer. ARM-PCR, slightly modified, supplied the TCR beta libraries through three nested multiplex PCR rounds. Use of TRBV1-TRBV30 forward primers with a C-beta reverse primer characterized the first two PCR rounds, which lasted approximately 11 cycles each. TCRdb reprocessed the multiplex PCR reads via MiXCR and lists one record per CDR3 protein. In the table there are some 190,000 distinct CDR3 sequences, about 60% of which are singletons. Germline CDR1 SGHAT, CDR2 FQNNGV. There are 15 residues in the CDR3. After removal of 5 bases from V and 0 bases from J, the junction contained 3 bases not matched to a gene.

The sequence derives from a man aged 40-55 years with primary liver carcinoma and hepatitis B virus infection. The chain carries TRBV11-2 and TRBJ2-1; 8 bases align to TRBD2. Sequencing input: peripheral blood. CDR3 nucleotide sequence: TGTGCCAGCAGCCCAAGCGGGAGCTCCTACAATGAGCAGTTCTTC. Encoded protein: CASSPSGSSYNEQFF. Full variable domain (outside the CDR3, taken from reference TRBV11-2 and TRBJ2-1): EAGVAQSPRYKIIEKRQSVAFWCNPISGHATLYWYQQILGQGPKLLIQFQNNGVVDDSQLPKDRFSAERLKGVDSTLKIQPAKLEDSAVYLCASSPSGSSYNEQFFGPGTRLTVL.